This T cell receptor (beta chain) was recorded in a study of blood T cell repertoires in COVID-19. Study context: Acute and convalescent COVID-19 samples came from the United States, Italy and Spain.

Germline CDR1 SGHTA, CDR2 FQGTGA. The CDR3 loop spans 15 amino acids. J gave up 5 bases and V 4 bases, and 1 base lay outside the gene matches. Sequenced by immunoSEQ multiplex PCR; TCRdb stores in-frame clones only, minus some. The sample includes around 56,000 clones, more than 70% of them seen just once. The source material was peripheral blood. This TCR was sampled from a man aged 55 to 70 with acute or convalescent COVID-19. This chain uses TRBV7-3 with TRBJ2-1, with 14 bases that match TRBD2. CDR3 DNA: TGTGCCAGCAGCTGGACTAGCGGGGGGAACAATGAGCAGTTCTTC. It is translated as CASSWTSGGNNEQFF.